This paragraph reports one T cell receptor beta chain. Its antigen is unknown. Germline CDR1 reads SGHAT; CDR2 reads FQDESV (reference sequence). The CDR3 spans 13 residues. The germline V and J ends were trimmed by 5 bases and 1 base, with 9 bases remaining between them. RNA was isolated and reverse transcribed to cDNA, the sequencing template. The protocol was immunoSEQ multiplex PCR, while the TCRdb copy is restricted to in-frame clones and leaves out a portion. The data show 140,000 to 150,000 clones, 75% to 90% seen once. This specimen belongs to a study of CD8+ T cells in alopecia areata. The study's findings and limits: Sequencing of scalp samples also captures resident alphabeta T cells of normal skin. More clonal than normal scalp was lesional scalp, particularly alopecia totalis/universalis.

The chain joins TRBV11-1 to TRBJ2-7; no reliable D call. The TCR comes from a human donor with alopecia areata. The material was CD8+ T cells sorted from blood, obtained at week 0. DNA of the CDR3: TGTGCCAGCAGCCCCGGGTCTTCCTACGAGCAGTACTTC. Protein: CASSPGSSYEQYF.